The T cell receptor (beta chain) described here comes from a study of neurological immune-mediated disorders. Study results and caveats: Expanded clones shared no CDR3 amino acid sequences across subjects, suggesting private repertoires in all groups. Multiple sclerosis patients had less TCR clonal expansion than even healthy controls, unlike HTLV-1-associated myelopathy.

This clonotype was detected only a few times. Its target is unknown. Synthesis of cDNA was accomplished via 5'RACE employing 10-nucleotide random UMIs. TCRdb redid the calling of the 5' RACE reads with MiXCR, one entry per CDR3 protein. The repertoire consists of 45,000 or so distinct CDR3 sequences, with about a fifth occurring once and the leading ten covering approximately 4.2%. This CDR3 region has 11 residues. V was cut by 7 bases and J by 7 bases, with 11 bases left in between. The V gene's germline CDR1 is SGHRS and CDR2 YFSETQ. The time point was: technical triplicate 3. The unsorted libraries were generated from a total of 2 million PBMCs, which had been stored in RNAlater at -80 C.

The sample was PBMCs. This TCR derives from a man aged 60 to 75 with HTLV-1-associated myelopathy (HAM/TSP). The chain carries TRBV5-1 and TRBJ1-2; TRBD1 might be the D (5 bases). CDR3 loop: CASGHDSGYTF. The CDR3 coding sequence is TGCGCCAGCGGACATGACTCTGGCTACACCTTC.